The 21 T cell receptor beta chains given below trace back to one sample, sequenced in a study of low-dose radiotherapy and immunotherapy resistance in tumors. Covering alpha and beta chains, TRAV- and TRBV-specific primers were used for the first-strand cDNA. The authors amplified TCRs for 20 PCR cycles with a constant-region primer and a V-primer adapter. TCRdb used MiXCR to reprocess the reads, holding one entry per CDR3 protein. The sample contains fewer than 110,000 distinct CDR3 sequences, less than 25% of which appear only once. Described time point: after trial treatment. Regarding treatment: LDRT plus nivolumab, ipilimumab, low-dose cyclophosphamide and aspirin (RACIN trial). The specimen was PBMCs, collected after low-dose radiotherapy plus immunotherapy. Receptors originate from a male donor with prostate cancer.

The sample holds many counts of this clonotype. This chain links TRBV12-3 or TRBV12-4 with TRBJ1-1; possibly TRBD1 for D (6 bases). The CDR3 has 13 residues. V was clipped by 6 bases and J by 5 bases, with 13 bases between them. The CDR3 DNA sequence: TGTGCCAGCAGCTCCTACACAGGGACTGAAGCTTTCTTT. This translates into CASSSYTGTEAFF.

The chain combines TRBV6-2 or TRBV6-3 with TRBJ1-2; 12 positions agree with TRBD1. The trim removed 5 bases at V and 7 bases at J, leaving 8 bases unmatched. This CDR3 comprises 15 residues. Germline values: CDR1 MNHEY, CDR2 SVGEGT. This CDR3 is CASSKPGQGAGGYTF. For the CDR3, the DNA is TGTGCCAGCAGTAAACCGGGACAGGGGGCAGGTGGCTACACCTTC.

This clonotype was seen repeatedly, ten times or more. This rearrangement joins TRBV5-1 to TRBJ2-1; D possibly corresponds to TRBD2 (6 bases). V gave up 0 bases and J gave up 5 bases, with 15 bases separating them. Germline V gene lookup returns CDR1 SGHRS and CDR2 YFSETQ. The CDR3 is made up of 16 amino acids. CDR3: CASSLASGGAHNEQFF. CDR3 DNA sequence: TGCGCCAGCAGCTTGGCCTCCGGCGGGGCCCACAATGAGCAGTTCTTC.

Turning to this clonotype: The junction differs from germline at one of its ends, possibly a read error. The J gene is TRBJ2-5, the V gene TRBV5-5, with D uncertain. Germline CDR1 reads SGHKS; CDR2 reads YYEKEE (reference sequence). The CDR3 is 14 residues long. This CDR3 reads CASSSHDTYNEQYF. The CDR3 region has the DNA TGTGCAAGCAGCTCACATGATACTTACAATGAGCAGTACTTC.

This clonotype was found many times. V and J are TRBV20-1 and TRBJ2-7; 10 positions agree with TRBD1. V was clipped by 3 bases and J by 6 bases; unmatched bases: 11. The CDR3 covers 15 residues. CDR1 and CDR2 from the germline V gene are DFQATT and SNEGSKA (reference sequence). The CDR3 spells CSARGTGQGKREQYF. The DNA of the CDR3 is TGCAGTGCTAGGGGCACGGGACAGGGGAAACGCGAGCAGTACTTC.

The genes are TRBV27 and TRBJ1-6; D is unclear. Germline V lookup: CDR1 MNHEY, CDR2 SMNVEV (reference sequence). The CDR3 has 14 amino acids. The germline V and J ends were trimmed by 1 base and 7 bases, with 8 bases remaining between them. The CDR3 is CASSLYVDNSPLHF. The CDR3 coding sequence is TGTGCCAGCAGTTTATATGTCGACAATTCACCCCTCCACTTT.

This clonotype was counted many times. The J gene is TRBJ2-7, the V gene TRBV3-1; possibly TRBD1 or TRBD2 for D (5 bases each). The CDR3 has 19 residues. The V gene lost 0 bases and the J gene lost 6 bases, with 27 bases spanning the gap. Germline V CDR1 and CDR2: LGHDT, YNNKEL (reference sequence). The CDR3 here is CASSQDLPGRTAGLVEQYF. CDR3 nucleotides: TGTGCCAGCAGCCAAGATCTACCGGGACGGACCGCTGGGCTAGTCGAGCAGTACTTC.

CDR3 DNA sequence: TGCGCCAGCAGCAGTGGAGGGGGGACCTACGAGCAGTACTTC. Amino acid sequence: CASSSGGGTYEQYF. The J gene is TRBJ2-7, the V gene TRBV5-1; D might be TRBD1 or TRBD2, each matching 6 bases. There are 14 residues in the CDR3. CDR1 SGHRS and CDR2 YFSETQ come from the germline V gene. Trimming left V 4 bases short and J 2 bases short, with 13 bases between.

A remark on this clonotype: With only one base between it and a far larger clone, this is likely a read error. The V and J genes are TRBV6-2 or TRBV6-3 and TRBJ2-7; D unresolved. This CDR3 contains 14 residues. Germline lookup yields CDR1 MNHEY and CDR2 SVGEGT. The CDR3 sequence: CASRKGRTTYGQYF. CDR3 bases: TGTGCCAGCAGAAAGGGTCGGACGACCTACGGGCAGTACTTC.

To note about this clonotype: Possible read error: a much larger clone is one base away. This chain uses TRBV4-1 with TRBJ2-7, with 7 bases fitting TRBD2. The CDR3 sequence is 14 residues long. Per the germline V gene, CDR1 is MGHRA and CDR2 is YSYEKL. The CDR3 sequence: CTSSQGRGTYEQYF. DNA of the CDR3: TGCACCAGCAGCCAAGGGCGGGGGACCTACGAGCAGTACTTC.

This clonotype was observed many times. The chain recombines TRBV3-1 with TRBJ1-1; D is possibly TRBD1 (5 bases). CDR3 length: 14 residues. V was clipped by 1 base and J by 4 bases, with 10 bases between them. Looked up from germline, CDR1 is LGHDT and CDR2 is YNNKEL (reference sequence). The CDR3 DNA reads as TGTGCCAGCAGCCAAGTAGGGGAGAGCACTGAAGCTTTCTTT. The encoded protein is CASSQVGESTEAFF.

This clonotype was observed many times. The chain's CDR3 is CASSPRPDRVFPDTQYF. The CDR3 DNA follows: TGTGCCAGCAGCCCTAGACCCGACAGGGTTTTCCCAGATACGCAGTATTTT. This chain uses TRBV7-2 with TRBJ2-3; 7 nucleotides match TRBD1. Trimming took 5 bases from V and 4 from J; bases not matched to a gene: 15. The CDR3 sequence is 17 residues long. Germline V lookup: CDR1 SGHTA, CDR2 FQGNSA.

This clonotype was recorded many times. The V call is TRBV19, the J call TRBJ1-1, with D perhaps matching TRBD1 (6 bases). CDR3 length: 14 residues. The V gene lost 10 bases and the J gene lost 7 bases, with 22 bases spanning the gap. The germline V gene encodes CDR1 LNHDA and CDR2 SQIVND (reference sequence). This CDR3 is CATRAPGQGDEAFF. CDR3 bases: TGTGCCACTAGAGCCCCGGGACAAGGGGATGAAGCTTTCTTT.

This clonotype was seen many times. The CDR3 region is CASSWDREFF. In DNA, the CDR3 is TGTGCCAGCAGCTGGGACCGTGAGTTCTTC. This chain joins TRBV7-9 and TRBJ2-1; the D gene could be TRBD1 or TRBD2 (5 bases each). Germline V lookup: CDR1 SEHNR, CDR2 FQNEAQ (reference sequence). The CDR3 length is 10 residues. The germline V and J ends were trimmed by 4 bases and 14 bases, with 9 bases remaining between them.

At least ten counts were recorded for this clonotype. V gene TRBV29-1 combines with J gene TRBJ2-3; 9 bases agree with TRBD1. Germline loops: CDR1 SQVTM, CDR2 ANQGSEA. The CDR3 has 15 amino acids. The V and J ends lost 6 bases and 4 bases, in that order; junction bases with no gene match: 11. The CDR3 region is CSVHGGGQGPDTQYF. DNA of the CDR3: TGCAGCGTCCACGGCGGGGGACAGGGTCCAGATACGCAGTATTTT.

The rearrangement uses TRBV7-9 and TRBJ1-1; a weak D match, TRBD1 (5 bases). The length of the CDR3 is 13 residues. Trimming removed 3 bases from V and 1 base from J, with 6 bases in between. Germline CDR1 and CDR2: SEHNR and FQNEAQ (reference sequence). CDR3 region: CASSLTANTEAFF. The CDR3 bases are TGTGCCAGCAGCTTGACAGCGAACACTGAAGCTTTCTTT.

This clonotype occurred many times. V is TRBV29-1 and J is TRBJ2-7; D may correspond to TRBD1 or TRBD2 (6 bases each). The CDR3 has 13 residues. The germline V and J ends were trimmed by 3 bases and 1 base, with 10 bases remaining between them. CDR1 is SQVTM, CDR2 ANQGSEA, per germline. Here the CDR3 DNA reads TGCAGCGTTGAGGAGGGGGAATCCTACGAGCAGTACTTC. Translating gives CSVEEGESYEQYF.

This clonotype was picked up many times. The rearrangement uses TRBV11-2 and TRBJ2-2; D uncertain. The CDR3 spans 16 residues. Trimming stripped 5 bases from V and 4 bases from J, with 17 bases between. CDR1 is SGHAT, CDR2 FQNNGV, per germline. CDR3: CASSLLRAGRTGELFF. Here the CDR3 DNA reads TGTGCCAGCAGCCTACTCCGGGCTGGGCGCACCGGGGAGCTGTTTTTT.

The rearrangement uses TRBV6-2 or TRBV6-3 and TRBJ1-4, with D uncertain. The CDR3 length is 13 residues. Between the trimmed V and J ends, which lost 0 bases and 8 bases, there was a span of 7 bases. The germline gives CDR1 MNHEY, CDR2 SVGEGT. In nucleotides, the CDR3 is TGTGCCAGCAGTTACTCATACACGGAAAAACTGTTTTTT. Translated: CASSYSYTEKLFF.

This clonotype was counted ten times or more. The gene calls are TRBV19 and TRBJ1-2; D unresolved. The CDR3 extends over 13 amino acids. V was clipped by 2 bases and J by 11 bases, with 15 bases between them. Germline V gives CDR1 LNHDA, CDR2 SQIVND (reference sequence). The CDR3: CASSIQAPTHYTF. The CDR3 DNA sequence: TGTGCCAGTAGTATACAGGCGCCTACCCATTACACCTTC.

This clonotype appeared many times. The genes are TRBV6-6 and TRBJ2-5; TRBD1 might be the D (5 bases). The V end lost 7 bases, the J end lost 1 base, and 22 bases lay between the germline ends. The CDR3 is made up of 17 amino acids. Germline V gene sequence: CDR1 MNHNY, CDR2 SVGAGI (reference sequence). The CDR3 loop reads CASKKLPGKGSQETQYF. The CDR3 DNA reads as TGTGCCAGCAAAAAGCTTCCAGGGAAAGGAAGCCAAGAGACCCAGTACTTC.